These T cell receptor beta chains were read from a single sample in a study of PD-L1 blockade in urothelial cancer. Sequencing used immunoSEQ multiplex PCR; TCRdb keeps in-frame clones, though not all of them. Altogether more than 45,000 clones are present, approximately 78% being singletons, with the ten largest covering around 1.5%. Specimen: PBMCs, collected around atezolizumab (anti-PD-L1) treatment. The receptors stem from a middle-aged man with urothelial cancer. Each CDR3 is given with its conserved first and last residue. Each record gives: clone size, J gene, V gene, CDR3 protein. Expanded clones are given a class, and other clones once, few, many or no size at all.

clone_size: -
j_call: TRBJ1-5
v_call: TRBV10-3
cdr3_aa: CAISGTGQSNQPQHF

clone_size: few
j_call: TRBJ1-5
v_call: TRBV4-1
cdr3_aa: CASSRQGVVTRDQPQHF

clone_size: -
j_call: TRBJ2-1
v_call: TRBV2
cdr3_aa: CASSVNSVTEQFF

clone_size: -
j_call: TRBJ1-3
v_call: TRBV19
cdr3_aa: CASSGQGTGLSGNTIYF

clone_size: -
j_call: TRBJ1-1
v_call: TRBV19
cdr3_aa: CASRSGNTEAFF

clone_size: -
j_call: TRBJ2-3
v_call: TRBV5-1
cdr3_aa: CASSISVTGGSDTQYF

clone_size: once
j_call: TRBJ2-2
v_call: TRBV7-6
cdr3_aa: CASSATGGTGELFF

clone_size: -
j_call: TRBJ2-1
v_call: TRBV15
cdr3_aa: CATSRGQPNEQFF

clone_size: -
j_call: TRBJ1-1
v_call: TRBV5-1
cdr3_aa: CATNPGQGATEAFF

clone_size: -
j_call: TRBJ1-3
v_call: TRBV7-9
cdr3_aa: CASSLGRDSSGNTIYF

clone_size: -
j_call: TRBJ2-3
v_call: TRBV7-3
cdr3_aa: CASSLGGQSTDTQYF

clone_size: -
j_call: TRBJ1-2
v_call: TRBV7-2
cdr3_aa: CASSLMGQTYGYTF

clone_size: -
j_call: TRBJ2-3
v_call: TRBV28
cdr3_aa: CASSFLAGGVSTDTQYF

clone_size: -
j_call: TRBJ2-2
v_call: TRBV30
cdr3_aa: CAWSDSLETGGRTGELFF

clone_size: -
j_call: TRBJ2-3
v_call: TRBV5-1
cdr3_aa: CASSLAGLEGADTQYF